This T cell receptor (beta chain) was identified in a study of blood T cell repertoires in COVID-19. V lost 0 bases, J lost 4 bases, and 4 bases stayed unmatched. CDR1 is SGHNT, CDR2 YENEEA, per germline. CDR3 length: 15 residues. Sequencing was performed with immunoSEQ multiplex PCR; in TCRdb, only in-frame clones are kept and a portion is missing. The sample holds over 120,000 clones; about 89% are singletons and the top ten take 30% to 45%. This clonotype originated in a man in his forties or fifties who had recovered from COVID-19. V gene TRBV11-3 combines with J gene TRBJ2-5; 8 nucleotides agree with TRBD1. Sequenced sample: peripheral blood. The CDR3 reads CASSLDNTGGETQYF. The CDR3 DNA follows: TGTGCCAGCAGCTTAGATAATACAGGGGGAGAGACCCAGTACTTC.